These 27 T cell receptor beta chains originate from one sample sequenced in a study of blood T cell repertoires in COVID-19. Profiling relied on immunoSEQ multiplex PCR, and the TCRdb table lists in-frame clones only, not all of them. This sample has under 80,000 clones, with 70% to 90% found just once. Material: peripheral blood. All receptors come from a man of 80 years or more in a cohort sampled during active COVID-19.

The chain uses TRBV5-1 and TRBJ2-5; TRBD2 matches 14 bases. Germline CDR1 is SGHRS and CDR2 is YFSETQ. The CDR3 loop spans 16 amino acids. V shed 4 bases, J shed 4 bases, and the junction held 6 bases outside the gene matches. The CDR3 spells CASSTGTSGGSETQYF. The CDR3 DNA follows: TGCGCCAGCAGCACCGGGACTAGCGGGGGTTCAGAGACCCAGTACTTC.

This chain links TRBV10-3 with TRBJ1-6; TRBD1 might be the D (5 bases). The V end was cut by 0 bases, the J end by 8 bases, with 8 bases between. Germline values: CDR1 ENHRY, CDR2 SYGVKD. CDR3 length equals 14 residues. Here the CDR3 reads CAISESGQDSPLHF. CDR3 in DNA: TGTGCCATCAGTGAGTCGGGGCAGGATTCACCCCTCCACTTT.

The J gene is TRBJ1-1, the V gene TRBV12-3 or TRBV12-4; unclear D gene. The length of the CDR3 is 13 residues. Trimming pared 5 bases from V and 0 bases from J, leaving 7 bases between. The CDR3 DNA reads TGTGCCAGCAGTGCCCAGTTGAACACTGAAGCTTTCTTT. Amino acid sequence: CASSAQLNTEAFF.

The rearrangement uses TRBV4-2 and TRBJ2-7, with TRBD2 identical over 8 bases. The CDR3 is 15 residues long. J lost 3 bases, V lost 1 base, and 5 bases had no gene match. CDR1 and CDR2 from the germline V gene are LGHNA and YNFKEQ. Here the CDR3 reads CASSQAGGAGYEQYF. The CDR3, as DNA: TGTGCCAGCAGCCAAGCGGGGGGGGCCGGCTACGAGCAGTACTTC.

The gene calls are TRBV4-1 and TRBJ2-1, with D possibly TRBD2 on 6 matching bases. CDR3 length: 16 amino acids. V dropped 0 bases and J dropped 3 bases, with 12 bases sitting between them. Germline lookup yields CDR1 MGHRA and CDR2 YSYEKL. CDR3 in amino acids: CASSQDPGEVYNEQFF. CDR3 nucleotides: TGCGCCAGCAGCCAAGATCCGGGGGAAGTCTACAATGAGCAGTTCTTC.

This chain connects TRBV6-4 to TRBJ2-7; no definite D call. Germline V gives CDR1 MRHNA, CDR2 SNTAGT. This CDR3 has 16 amino acids. The V gene lost 4 bases and the J gene lost 0 bases, with 16 bases spanning the gap. CDR3 residues: CASSGPPKRSSYEQYV. The CDR3 coding sequence is TGTGCCAGCAGTGGGCCTCCCAAAAGGAGCTCCTACGAGCAGTACGTC.

In this sample, this clone turned up once. The chain uses TRBV3-1 (or the pseudogene TRBV3-2) and TRBJ2-4; D perhaps matches TRBD1 (6 bases). The V end was cut by 1 base, the J end by 0 bases, with 10 bases between. Germline V CDR1 and CDR2: LGHDT, YNNKEL (reference sequence). The CDR3 has 16 residues. The CDR3 DNA reads as TGTGCCAGCAGCCAAGGGGACAACTTAGCCAAAAACATTCAGTACTTC. Its translation: CASSQGDNLAKNIQYF.

This chain joins TRBV5-1 and TRBJ2-5; 7 bases map to TRBD2. The CDR3 covers 13 residues. Germline CDR1 is SGHRS and CDR2 is YFSETQ. V dropped 3 bases and J dropped 5; count of bases not matched to a gene: 4. The CDR3 is CASSSGGGETQYF. CDR3 DNA sequence: TGCGCCAGCAGCTCGGGAGGTGGGGAGACCCAGTACTTC.

V is TRBV20-1 and J is TRBJ2-3, with 7 bases aligning to TRBD1. The V segment lost 3 bases and the J segment 4 bases; nucleotides outside the gene matches: 1. Per the germline V gene, CDR1 is DFQATT and CDR2 is SNEGSKA (reference sequence). The CDR3 is 12 amino acids. The CDR3 sequence: CSASGQADTQYF. In DNA, the CDR3 is TGCAGTGCTAGTGGACAGGCAGATACGCAGTATTTT.

The chain combines TRBV7-6 with TRBJ1-3, with 10 nucleotides matching TRBD1. Germline CDR1 is SGHVS and CDR2 is FNYEAQ. J was trimmed by 12 bases and V by 4 bases; bases with no gene match: 9. This CDR3 region has 14 residues. For the CDR3, the DNA is TGTGCCAGCAGCTCTGCGGGACAGGGGAAGGTCATATATTTT. It encodes CASSSAGQGKVIYF.

CDR3 DNA: TGTGCCAGCAGCGCGCGGACGGGAAACACTGAAGCTTTCTTT. It yields the protein CASSARTGNTEAFF. This chain joins TRBV11-2 and TRBJ1-1, with D unclear. Germline CDR1 is SGHAT and CDR2 is FQNNGV. The ends were cut back, 5 bases at V and 2 bases at J, with 12 bases in the middle. The CDR3 runs 14 residues. Complete variable domain (other parts from reference TRBV11-2 and TRBJ1-1): EAGVAQSPRYKIIEKRQSVAFWCNPISGHATLYWYQQILGQGPKLLIQFQNNGVVDDSQLPKDRFSAERLKGVDSTLKIQPAKLEDSAVYLCASSARTGNTEAFFGQGTRLTVV.

CDR3 DNA sequence: TGCGCCAGCAGAGCGGGGGGGCCGGGGGAGACCCAGTACTTC. Its translation: CASRAGGPGETQYF. The V call is TRBV5-1, the J call TRBJ2-5; the match to TRBD2 covers 10 bases. This CDR3 is 14 amino acids long. Germline CDR1 is SGHRS and CDR2 is YFSETQ. With V trimmed by 5 bases and J by 5 bases, 6 bases remained unmatched.

This clone was counted a single time. This sequence joins TRBV4-1 and TRBJ1-5, with a weak D call TRBD1 (6 bases). Germline V CDR1 and CDR2: MGHRA, YSYEKL. The CDR3 runs to 16 residues. Between the trimmed V and J ends, which lost 0 bases and 2 bases, there was a span of 11 bases. This CDR3 is CASSQEGGRRNQPQHF. The CDR3 DNA reads TGCGCCAGCAGCCAAGAAGGGGGACGACGCAATCAGCCCCAGCATTTT.

The V call is TRBV10-3, the J call TRBJ2-2; D perhaps matches TRBD1 (5 bases). Looked up from germline, CDR1 is ENHRY and CDR2 is SYGVKD. Trimming removed 11 bases from V and 0 bases from J, with 16 bases in between. The CDR3 runs 15 residues. In nucleotides, the CDR3 is TGTGCCGCGGCTGCAGGGCACGCGAACACCGGGGAGCTGTTTTTT. It specifies CAAAAGHANTGELFF.

The chain is built from TRBV11-2 and TRBJ2-4; TRBD2 agrees at 16 bases. CDR1 and CDR2 (germline): SGHAT, FQNNGV. This CDR3 region has 18 residues. The V gene end was trimmed by 5 bases and the J gene end by 6 bases; junction bases not matched to a gene: 10. For the CDR3, the DNA is TGTGCCAGCAGCGAGGGGACTAGCGGGGGGGCCGACGGAAACATTCAGTACTTC. Encoded protein: CASSEGTSGGADGNIQYF.

Only one count was recorded for this clone. The chain has TRBV14 and TRBJ2-5; TRBD2 agrees at 9 bases. The germline CDR1 and CDR2 sequences are SGHDN and FVKESK. J gave up 5 bases and V 5 bases, and 3 bases lay outside the gene matches. CDR3 length: 13 amino acids. CDR3 protein: CASSNSGGETQYF. CDR3 DNA sequence: TGTGCCAGCAGCAATAGCGGGGGTGAGACCCAGTACTTC.

A note on this clone: One end of the junction varies from germline; a read error may be responsible. The chain combines TRBV7-9 with TRBJ2-1, with 7 bases fitting TRBD1. Germline V gene data show CDR1 as SEHNR and CDR2 as FQNEAQ (reference sequence). The CDR3 extends over 13 amino acids. CDR3 bases: TGTGCCAGCAGCTCCCTCGACCGGGGACAGTCGCTCTTC. This codes for CASSSLDRGQSLF.

In DNA form, the CDR3 reads TGTGCCAGCCGGACAGGGGAAGAAAAACTGTTTTTT. As protein: CASRTGEEKLFF. This sequence joins TRBV6-5 and TRBJ1-4, with 9 bases fitting TRBD1. V lost 8 bases and J lost 8; bases outside the gene matches: 3. CDR3 length: 12 residues. The V gene's germline CDR1 is MNHEY and CDR2 SVGAGI.

This sequence joins TRBV6-5 and TRBJ1-1; 7 nucleotides align to TRBD1. The CDR3 length is 11 residues. Trimming cost V 6 bases and J 6 bases; bases outside gene matches: 1. From germline, CDR1 is MNHEY and CDR2 SVGAGI. CDR3 in amino acids: CASRTGPEAFF. The CDR3 nucleotides are TGTGCCAGCAGGACAGGGCCTGAAGCTTTCTTT.

V is TRBV5-1 and J is TRBJ2-5, with a weak D call TRBD2 (6 bases). Germline V gene data show CDR1 as SGHRS and CDR2 as YFSETQ. Trimming left V 0 bases short and J 3 bases short, with 9 bases between. The CDR3 is 14 amino acids. The chain's CDR3 is CASSLVSGEETQYF. CDR3 in DNA: TGCGCCAGCAGCTTGGTTAGCGGAGAAGAGACCCAGTACTTC.

This clone occurred once. This same CDR3 is encoded by further DNA sequences in the sample. V and J are TRBV24-1 and TRBJ2-5, with D perhaps matching TRBD1 (5 bases). The ends were cut back, 10 bases at V and 2 bases at J, with 13 bases in the middle. This CDR3 is 13 amino acids long. Germline CDR1 reads KGHDR; CDR2 reads SFDVKD. The CDR3 nucleotides read TGTGCCACTAGCAGGGTTGGTCAAGAGACCCAGTACTTC. It translates to CATSRVGQETQYF.

V is TRBV3-1 (or the pseudogene TRBV3-2) and J is TRBJ2-5, with 11 nucleotides matching TRBD2. This CDR3 region has 18 residues. V dropped 2 bases and J dropped 11; count of bases not matched to a gene: 19. Germline lookup yields CDR1 LGHDT and CDR2 YNNKEL (reference sequence). The CDR3, as DNA: TGTGCCAGCAGCCAATCTCTCATAGCGGCTAGCGGGGGGTTAAATCAGTACTTC. Amino acid sequence: CASSQSLIAASGGLNQYF.

There are a few counts of this clone. The gene calls are TRBV6-5 and TRBJ1-5; D possibly corresponds to TRBD1 (6 bases). Germline loops: CDR1 MNHEY, CDR2 SVGAGI. V dropped 10 bases and J dropped 3 bases, with 13 bases sitting between them. There are 13 residues in the CDR3. This CDR3 reads CATQTGFNQPQHF. The CDR3 region has the DNA TGTGCCACACAGACAGGATTCAATCAGCCCCAGCATTTT.

The chain uses TRBV5-1 and TRBJ2-2, with a weak D call TRBD1 (5 bases). Trimming took 1 base from V and 5 from J, leaving 18 bases between them. This CDR3 has 17 residues. The V gene's germline CDR1 is SGHRS and CDR2 YFSETQ. Written as DNA, the CDR3 is TGCGCCAGCAGCTTGTTGTTTGGGCAGGGTGAGACCGGGGAGCTGTTTTTT. It codes for CASSLLFGQGETGELFF.

The chain combines TRBV7-8 with TRBJ2-2, with 11 bases matching TRBD2. J lost 6 bases, V lost 5 bases, and 5 bases had no gene match. The CDR3 is 15 amino acids. Germline V gene sequence: CDR1 SGHVS, CDR2 FQNEAQ. CDR3 residues: CASSIPGLAAGELFF. The CDR3, as DNA: TGTGCCAGCAGCATCCCGGGACTAGCGGCCGGGGAGCTGTTTTTT.

V and J are TRBV7-9 and TRBJ1-6; D might be TRBD1 (6 bases). Germline lookup yields CDR1 SEHNR and CDR2 FQNEAQ (reference sequence). The V end was cut by 5 bases, the J end by 6 bases, with 14 bases between. CDR3 length equals 15 residues. The CDR3: CASSPPGAGNSPLHF. The CDR3 DNA reads as TGTGCCAGCAGCCCGCCAGGGGCGGGTAATTCACCCCTCCACTTT.

In its sample, this clone was seen once. The chain combines TRBV12-3 or TRBV12-4 with TRBJ2-7; 11 bases fit TRBD1. There are 12 residues in the CDR3. V shed 5 bases and J 10 bases; nucleotides not matched to a gene: 4. The CDR3 reads CASSKGTGGQYF. The DNA for the CDR3 is TGTGCCAGCAGTAAGGGGACAGGGGGTCAGTACTTC.